Shown below are 18 T cell receptor beta chains from a single sample sequenced in a study of cytomegalovirus exposure and HLA in healthy donors. The PCR ran on 60 Vbeta and 13 Jbeta primers. Only in-frame clones appear in the TCRdb table, and some are missing; sequencing was by immunoSEQ multiplex PCR. The sample holds about 260,000 clones, roughly 70% seen once. Sequencing was done on a sample of PBMCs. The receptor source for this set is a female donor in good health and CMV-seronegative.

J is TRBJ2-4 and V is TRBV27; D gene unclear. The CDR3 is 15 amino acids. The ends were cut back, 4 bases at V and 0 bases at J, with 10 bases in the middle. Per the germline V gene, CDR1 is MNHEY and CDR2 is SMNVEV (reference sequence). The CDR3 nucleotides read TGTGCCAGCAGTTCCCCCGACTTAGCCAAAAACATTCAGTACTTC. Amino acids: CASSSPDLAKNIQYF.

The chain uses TRBV30 and TRBJ2-3; D uncertain. The CDR3 extends over 13 amino acids. Germline CDR1 and CDR2: GTSNPN and SVGIG (reference sequence). The V gene lost 2 bases and the J gene lost 0 bases, with 6 bases spanning the gap. The CDR3 spells CAWSWSSTDTQYF. CDR3 DNA: TGTGCCTGGAGTTGGAGTAGCACAGATACGCAGTATTTT. Supplemented by reference TRBV30 and TRBJ2-3, the full variable domain reads SQTIHQWPATLVQPVGSPLSLECTVEGTSNPNLYWYRQAAGRGLQLLFYSVGIGQISSEVPQNLSASRPQDRQFILSSKKLLLSDSGFYLCAWSWSSTDTQYFGPGTRLTVL.

This clone was picked up one time. J is TRBJ2-5 and V is TRBV19; 8 positions match TRBD1. The last part of the DNA fits TRBJ2-7 better; the J call may be wrong. Germline loops: CDR1 LNHDA, CDR2 SQIVND (reference sequence). The CDR3 has 14 amino acids. CDR3 in DNA: TGTGCCAGTAGCTGGGACAGGAGCTCCTACGAGCAGTACTTC. Its translation: CASSWDRSSYEQYF.

This clone has just a few counts. The chain carries TRBV19 and TRBJ1-5; TRBD1 might be the D (5 bases). This CDR3 is 14 amino acids long. Trimming cost V 2 bases and J 6 bases, with 11 bases left between them. Germline V CDR1 and CDR2: LNHDA, SQIVND (reference sequence). CDR3 loop: CASSIISGFQPQHF. CDR3 DNA: TGTGCCAGTAGTATAATCTCAGGGTTTCAGCCCCAGCATTTT.

The V gene is TRBV13, the J gene TRBJ2-1, with 15 bases lining up with TRBD2. This CDR3 contains 17 residues. Germline loops: CDR1 PRHDT, CDR2 FYEKMQ (reference sequence). V lost 5 bases, J lost 2 bases, and 4 bases stayed unmatched. As DNA, the CDR3 is TGTGCCAGCAGCCCCGGACTAGCGGGAGGGGCCTACAATGAGCAGTTCTTC. It yields the protein CASSPGLAGGAYNEQFF.

This clone has only a few counts. The rearrangement joins TRBV7-9 to TRBJ2-7; TRBD2 agrees at 7 bases. J gave up 3 bases and V 2 bases, and 4 bases lay outside the gene matches. Per the germline V gene, CDR1 is SEHNR and CDR2 is FQNEAQ (reference sequence). This CDR3 has 14 residues. This chain's CDR3 is CASSLRLADYEQYF. The CDR3 region has the DNA TGTGCCAGCAGCTTAAGGCTAGCGGACTACGAGCAGTACTTC.

This clone was picked up a small number of times. This chain joins TRBV4-1 and TRBJ1-5, with a tentative D call TRBD1 (5 bases). Germline CDR1 and CDR2: MGHRA and YSYEKL. The CDR3 has 16 residues. The V end lost 0 bases, the J end lost 3 bases, and 12 bases lay between the germline ends. The chain's CDR3 is CASSQDAAGANQPQHF. The CDR3 DNA is TGCGCCAGCAGCCAAGATGCGGCTGGGGCCAATCAGCCCCAGCATTTT.

The chain carries TRBV9 and TRBJ2-3; possibly TRBD1 for D (5 bases). In germline, CDR1 is SGDLS, CDR2 YYNGEE. Trimming took off 0 bases at V and 6 bases at J, with 14 bases between the two ends. This CDR3 has 15 amino acids. This chain's CDR3 is CASSVDNRMGDTQYF. Here the CDR3 DNA reads TGTGCCAGCAGCGTAGATAACAGGATGGGGGATACGCAGTATTTT.

The sample holds one count of this clone. The rearrangement uses TRBV5-4 and TRBJ2-3; D is unclear. V was cut by 1 base and J by 0 bases, with 9 bases left in between. The CDR3 sequence is 15 residues long. The germline V gene has CDR1 SGHNT and CDR2 YYREEE (reference sequence). The DNA of the CDR3 is TGTGCCAGCAGCTTGTCGTCTTCTAGCACAGATACGCAGTATTTT. Residues: CASSLSSSSTDTQYF.

The chain joins TRBV5-1 to TRBJ1-1; 8 positions match TRBD1. The CDR3 is 16 amino acids. Germline V lookup: CDR1 SGHRS, CDR2 YFSETQ. Unmatched junction bases numbered 7, after V lost 2 bases and J lost 1 base. The CDR3 sequence: CASSFDRGHPNTEAFF. The CDR3 bases are TGCGCCAGCAGCTTCGACAGGGGACACCCGAACACTGAAGCTTTCTTT. The variable domain in full, with the rest retrieved from reference TRBV5-1 and TRBJ1-1, is KAGVTQTPRYLIKTRGQQVTLSCSPISGHRSVSWYQQTPGQGLQFLFEYFSETQRNKGNFPGRFSGRQFSNSRSEMNVSTLELGDSALYLCASSFDRGHPNTEAFFGQGTRLTVV.

The chain combines TRBV7-9 with TRBJ2-5, with D possibly TRBD2 on 6 matching bases. The length of the CDR3 is 14 residues. The ends were cut back, 5 bases at V and 2 bases at J, with 12 bases in the middle. Germline-derived CDR1 and CDR2 are SEHNR and FQNEAQ (reference sequence). In DNA, the CDR3 is TGTGCCAGCAGCAAATTAGCGGAACAAGAGACCCAGTACTTC. Translation gives CASSKLAEQETQYF.

The chain carries TRBV28 and TRBJ2-1; TRBD1 aligns across 9 bases. Germline V gene sequence: CDR1 MDHEN, CDR2 SYDVKM. Trimming took 6 bases from V and 8 from J; bases not matched to a gene: 17. CDR3 size: 17 residues. As DNA, the CDR3 is TGTGCCAGCAGCACTACGTACAGGGGGCGCGTCCCCCATGAGCAGTTCTTC. This gives the protein CASSTTYRGRVPHEQFF.

The chain combines TRBV5-8 with TRBJ2-2; TRBD1 matches at 7 bases. Germline V CDR1 and CDR2: SGHTS, YDEGEE. The CDR3 extends over 19 amino acids. The J segment lost 0 bases and the V segment lost 2 bases, leaving 13 bases of the junction unmatched. The CDR3 region has the DNA TGTGCCAGCAGCTTACCTACACCTAGACAGGGCGCGAACACCGGGGAGCTGTTTTTT. This translates into CASSLPTPRQGANTGELFF.

The chain joins TRBV28 to TRBJ2-5; TRBD1 might be the D (7 bases). V dropped 5 bases and J dropped 11 bases, with 27 bases sitting between them. From germline, CDR1 is MDHEN and CDR2 SYDVKM. The length of the CDR3 is 16 residues. In DNA form, the CDR3 reads TGTGCCAGCAGTACAGCCGGACAGGCTTGGTCGGGGGAGCAGTACTTC. Amino acid sequence: CASSTAGQAWSGEQYF.

The chain uses TRBV15 and TRBJ2-7; the match to TRBD2 covers 10 bases. Germline CDR1 is LNHNV and CDR2 is YYDKDF (reference sequence). The CDR3 consists of 15 residues. The junction had 0 bases not matched to a gene; V was cut back by 1 base and J by 0 bases. CDR3 DNA: TGTGCCACCAGCAGAGGGACTAGCGGCTCCTACGAGCAGTACTTC. Amino acid sequence: CATSRGTSGSYEQYF.

The rearrangement links TRBV6-1 to TRBJ1-1; D might be TRBD1 (6 bases). The ends were cut back, 1 base at V and 2 bases at J, with 17 bases in the middle. The CDR3 contains 17 residues. The germline CDR1 and CDR2 sequences are MNHNS and SASEGT. The CDR3 sequence is CASSEVGTLRGNTEAFF. Here the CDR3 DNA reads TGTGCCAGCAGTGAAGTGGGGACATTGAGGGGAAACACTGAAGCTTTCTTT.

The chain recombines TRBV28 with TRBJ2-1; 11 bases map to TRBD2. Germline loops: CDR1 MDHEN, CDR2 SYDVKM. The CDR3 is 16 residues long. The trim removed 2 bases at V and 6 bases at J, leaving 6 bases unmatched. The CDR3 sequence is CASSLMPSGRLNEQFF. CDR3 nucleotides: TGTGCCAGCAGTTTAATGCCTAGCGGGAGGCTCAATGAGCAGTTCTTC.

The J gene is TRBJ2-2, the V gene TRBV27, with a tentative D call TRBD2 (6 bases). The CDR3 has 15 amino acids. Germline V CDR1 and CDR2: MNHEY, SMNVEV (reference sequence). The ends were cut back, 2 bases at V and 4 bases at J, with 11 bases in the middle. This chain's CDR3 is CASSLAGWGTGELFF. The CDR3 nucleotides are TGTGCCAGCAGTTTAGCGGGGTGGGGCACCGGGGAGCTGTTTTTT.